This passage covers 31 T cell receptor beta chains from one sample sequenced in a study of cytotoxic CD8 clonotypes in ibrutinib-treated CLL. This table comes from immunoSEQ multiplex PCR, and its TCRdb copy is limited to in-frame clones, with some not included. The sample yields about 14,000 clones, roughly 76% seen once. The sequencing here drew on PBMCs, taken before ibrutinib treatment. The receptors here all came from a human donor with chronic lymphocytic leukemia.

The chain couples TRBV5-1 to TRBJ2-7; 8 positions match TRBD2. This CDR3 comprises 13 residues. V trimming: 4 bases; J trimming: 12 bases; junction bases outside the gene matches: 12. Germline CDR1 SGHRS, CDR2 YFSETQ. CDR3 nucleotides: TGCGCCAGCAGCCCGGGGGGGACTCCTATCTGGTACTTC. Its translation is CASSPGGTPIWYF.

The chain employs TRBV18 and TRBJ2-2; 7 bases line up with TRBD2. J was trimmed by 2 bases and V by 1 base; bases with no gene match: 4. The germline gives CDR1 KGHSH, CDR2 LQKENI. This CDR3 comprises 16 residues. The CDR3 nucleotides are TGTGCCAGCTCACCACGGGAGGGCCCCAACACCGGGGAGCTGTTTTTT. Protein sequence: CASSPREGPNTGELFF.

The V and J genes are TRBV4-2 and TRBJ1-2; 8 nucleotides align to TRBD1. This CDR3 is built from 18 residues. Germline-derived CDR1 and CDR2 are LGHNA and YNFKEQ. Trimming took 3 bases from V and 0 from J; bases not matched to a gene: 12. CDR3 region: CASSQVARGRNANYGYTF. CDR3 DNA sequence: TGTGCCAGCAGCCAGGTTGCCAGGGGGCGAAACGCTAACTATGGCTACACCTTC.

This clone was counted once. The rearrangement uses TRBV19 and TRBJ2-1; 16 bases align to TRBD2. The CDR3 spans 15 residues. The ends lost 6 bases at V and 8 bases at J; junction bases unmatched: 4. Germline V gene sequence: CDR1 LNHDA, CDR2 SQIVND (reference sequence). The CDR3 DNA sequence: TGTGCCAGTAGGGGACTAGCGGGGGGGTTTGATGAGCAGTTCTTC. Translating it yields CASRGLAGGFDEQFF.

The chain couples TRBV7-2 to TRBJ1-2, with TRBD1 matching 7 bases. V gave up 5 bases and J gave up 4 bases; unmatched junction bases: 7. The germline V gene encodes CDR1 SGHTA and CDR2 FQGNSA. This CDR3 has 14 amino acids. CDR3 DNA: TGTGCCAGCAGCCCGGGGACAGCTACCTATGGCTACACCTTC. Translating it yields CASSPGTATYGYTF.

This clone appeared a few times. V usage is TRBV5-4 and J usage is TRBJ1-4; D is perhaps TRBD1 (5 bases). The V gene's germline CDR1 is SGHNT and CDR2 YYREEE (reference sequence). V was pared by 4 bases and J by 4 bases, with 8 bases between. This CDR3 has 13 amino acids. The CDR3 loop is CASSRGGNEKLFF. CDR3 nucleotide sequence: TGTGCCAGCAGCCGTGGGGGTAATGAAAAACTGTTTTTT.

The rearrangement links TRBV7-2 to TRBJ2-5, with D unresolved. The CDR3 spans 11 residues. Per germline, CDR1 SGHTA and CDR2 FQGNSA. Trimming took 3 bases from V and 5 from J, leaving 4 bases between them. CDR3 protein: CASSFGETQYF. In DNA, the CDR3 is TGTGCCAGCAGCTTCGGGGAGACCCAGTACTTC.

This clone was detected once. Here the CDR3 reads CASSFPRTGNEKLFF. CDR3 nucleotides: TGTGCCAGCAGTTTTCCCCGGACAGGGAACGAAAAACTGTTTTTT. The chain carries TRBV28 and TRBJ1-4, with TRBD1 identical over 8 bases. CDR1 is MDHEN and CDR2 is SYDVKM in the germline V gene. This CDR3 contains 15 residues. The V and J ends lost 3 bases and 8 bases, in that order; junction bases with no gene match: 8. Together with reference TRBV28 and TRBJ1-4, the CDR3 gives the full variable domain: DVKVTQSSRYLVKRTGEKVFLECVQDMDHENMFWYRQDPGLGLRLIYFSYDVKMKEKGDIPEGYSVSREKKERFSLILESASTNQTSMYLCASSFPRTGNEKLFFGSGTQLSVL.

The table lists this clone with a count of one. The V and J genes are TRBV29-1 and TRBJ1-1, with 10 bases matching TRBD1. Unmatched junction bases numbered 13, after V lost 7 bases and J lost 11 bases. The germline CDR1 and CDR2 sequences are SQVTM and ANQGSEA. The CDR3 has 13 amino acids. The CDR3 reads CSAPIGTGEGAFF. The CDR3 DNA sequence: TGCAGCGCCCCTATCGGGACAGGGGAAGGGGCTTTCTTT.

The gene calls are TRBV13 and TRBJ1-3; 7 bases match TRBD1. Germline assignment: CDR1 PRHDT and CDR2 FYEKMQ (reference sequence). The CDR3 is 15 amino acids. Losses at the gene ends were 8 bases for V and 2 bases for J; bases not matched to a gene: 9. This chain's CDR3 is CASGIDRAPGNTIYF. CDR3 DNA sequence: TGTGCCAGCGGCATTGACAGGGCCCCTGGAAACACCATATATTTT.

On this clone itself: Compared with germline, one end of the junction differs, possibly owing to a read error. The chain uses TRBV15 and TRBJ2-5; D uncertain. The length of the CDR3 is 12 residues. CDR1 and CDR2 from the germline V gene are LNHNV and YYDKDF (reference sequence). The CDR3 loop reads CATSRDQQTQYF. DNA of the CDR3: TGTGCCACCAGCAGGGACCAACAGACCCAGTACTTC.

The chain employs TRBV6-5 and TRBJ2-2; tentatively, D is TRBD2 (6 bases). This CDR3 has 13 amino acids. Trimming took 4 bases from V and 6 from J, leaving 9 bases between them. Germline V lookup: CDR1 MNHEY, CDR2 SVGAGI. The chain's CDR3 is CASSSEGAGELFF. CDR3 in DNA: TGTGCCAGCAGTTCGGAGGGCGCCGGGGAGCTGTTTTTT.

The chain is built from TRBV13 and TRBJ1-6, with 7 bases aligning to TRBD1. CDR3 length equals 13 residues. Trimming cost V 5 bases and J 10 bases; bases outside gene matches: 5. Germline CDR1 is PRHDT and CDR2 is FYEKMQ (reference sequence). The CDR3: CASSTLQGSPLHF. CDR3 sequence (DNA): TGTGCCAGCAGCACCCTACAGGGGTCACCCCTCCACTTT.

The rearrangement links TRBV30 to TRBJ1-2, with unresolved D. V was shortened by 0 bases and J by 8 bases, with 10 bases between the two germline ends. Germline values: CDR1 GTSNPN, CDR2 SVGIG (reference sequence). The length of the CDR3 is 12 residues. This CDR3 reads CAWSVSSAGYTF. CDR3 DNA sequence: TGTGCCTGGAGTGTATCGAGCGCCGGCTACACCTTC.

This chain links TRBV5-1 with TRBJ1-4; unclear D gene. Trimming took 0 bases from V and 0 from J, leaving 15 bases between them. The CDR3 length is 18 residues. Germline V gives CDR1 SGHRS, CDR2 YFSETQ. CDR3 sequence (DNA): TGCGCCAGCAGCTTGGTCCCCTCGATACAGTCAACTAATGAAAAACTGTTTTTT. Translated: CASSLVPSIQSTNEKLFF.

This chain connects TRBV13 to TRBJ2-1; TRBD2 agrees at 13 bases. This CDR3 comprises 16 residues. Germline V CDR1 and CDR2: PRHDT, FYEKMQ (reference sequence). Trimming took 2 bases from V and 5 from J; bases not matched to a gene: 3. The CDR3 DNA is TGTGCCAGCAGCTTATGGGGACTAGCGGGGAACAATGAGCAGTTCTTC. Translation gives CASSLWGLAGNNEQFF. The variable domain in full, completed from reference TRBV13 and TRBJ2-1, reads AAGVIQSPRHLIKEKRETATLKCYPIPRHDTVYWYQQGPGQDPQFLISFYEKMQSDKGSIPDRFSAQQFSDYHSELNMSSLELGDSALYFCASSLWGLAGNNEQFFGPGTRLTVL.

This CDR3 reads CASSHHGLAGHTDTQYF. Here the CDR3 DNA reads TGCGCCAGCAGCCATCATGGGCTAGCGGGGCACACAGATACGCAGTATTTT. The chain links TRBV4-1 to TRBJ2-3, with 9 bases lining up with TRBD2. The CDR3 is 17 residues long. Germline V gene data show CDR1 as MGHRA and CDR2 as YSYEKL. V trimming: 3 bases; J trimming: 2 bases; junction bases outside the gene matches: 9.

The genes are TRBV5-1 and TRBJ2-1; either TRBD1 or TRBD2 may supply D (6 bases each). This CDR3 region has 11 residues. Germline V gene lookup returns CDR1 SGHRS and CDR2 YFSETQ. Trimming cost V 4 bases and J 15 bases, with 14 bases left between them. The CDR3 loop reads CASSPGAGLFF. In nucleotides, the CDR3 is TGCGCCAGCAGCCCGGGGGCTGGTCTGTTCTTC.

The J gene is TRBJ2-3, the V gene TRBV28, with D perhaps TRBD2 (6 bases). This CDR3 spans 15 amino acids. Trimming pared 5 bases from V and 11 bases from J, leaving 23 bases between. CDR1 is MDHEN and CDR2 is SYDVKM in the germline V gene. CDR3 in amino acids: CASSPGTWREAKQYF. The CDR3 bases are TGTGCCAGCAGTCCCGGGACTTGGAGGGAGGCCAAGCAGTATTTT.

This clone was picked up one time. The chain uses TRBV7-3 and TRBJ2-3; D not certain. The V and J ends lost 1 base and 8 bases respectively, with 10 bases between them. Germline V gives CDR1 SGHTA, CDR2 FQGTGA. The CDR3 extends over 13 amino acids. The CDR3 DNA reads TGTGCCAGCAGCTTAATTAGGGAAGGTACGCAGTATTTT. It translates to CASSLIREGTQYF.

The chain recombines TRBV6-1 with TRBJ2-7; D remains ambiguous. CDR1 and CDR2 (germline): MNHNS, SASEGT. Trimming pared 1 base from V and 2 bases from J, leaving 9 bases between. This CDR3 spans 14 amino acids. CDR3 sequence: CASSEVGLPYEQYF. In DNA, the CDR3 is TGTGCCAGCAGTGAAGTGGGCCTTCCCTACGAGCAGTACTTC.

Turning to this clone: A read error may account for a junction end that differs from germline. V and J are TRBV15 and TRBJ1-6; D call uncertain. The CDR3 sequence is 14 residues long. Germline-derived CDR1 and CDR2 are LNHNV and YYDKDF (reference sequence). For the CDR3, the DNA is TGTGTCACCAGCAGAGGCCCGGGCAATTCACCCCTCCACTTT. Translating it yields CVTSRGPGNSPLHF.

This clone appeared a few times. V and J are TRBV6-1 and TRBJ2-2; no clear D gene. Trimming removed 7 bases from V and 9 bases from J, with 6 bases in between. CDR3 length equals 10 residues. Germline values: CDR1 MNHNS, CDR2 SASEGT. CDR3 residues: CASNPRELFF. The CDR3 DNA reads TGTGCCAGCAATCCGAGGGAGCTGTTTTTT.

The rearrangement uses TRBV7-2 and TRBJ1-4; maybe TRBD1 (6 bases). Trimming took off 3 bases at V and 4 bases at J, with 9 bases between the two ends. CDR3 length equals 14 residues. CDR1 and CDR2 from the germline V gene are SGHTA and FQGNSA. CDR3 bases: TGTGCCAGCAGCTTGGGGGCTGGTAATGAAAAACTGTTTTTT. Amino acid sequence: CASSLGAGNEKLFF.

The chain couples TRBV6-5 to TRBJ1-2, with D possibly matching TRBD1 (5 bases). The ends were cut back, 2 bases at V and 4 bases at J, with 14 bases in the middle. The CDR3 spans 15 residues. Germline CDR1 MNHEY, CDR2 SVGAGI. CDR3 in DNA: TGTGCCAGCAGTTACGGGCCGGGACGGTCCTATGGCTACACCTTC. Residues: CASSYGPGRSYGYTF.

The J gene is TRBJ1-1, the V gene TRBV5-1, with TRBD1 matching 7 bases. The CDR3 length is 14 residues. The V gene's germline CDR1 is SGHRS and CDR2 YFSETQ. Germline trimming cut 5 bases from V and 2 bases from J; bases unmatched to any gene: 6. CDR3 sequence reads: CASSRDSFNTEAFF. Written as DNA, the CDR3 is TGCGCCAGCAGTCGGGACAGCTTTAACACTGAAGCTTTCTTT. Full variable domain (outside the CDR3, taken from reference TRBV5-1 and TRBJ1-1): KAGVTQTPRYLIKTRGQQVTLSCSPISGHRSVSWYQQTPGQGLQFLFEYFSETQRNKGNFPGRFSGRQFSNSRSEMNVSTLELGDSALYLCASSRDSFNTEAFFGQGTRLTVV.

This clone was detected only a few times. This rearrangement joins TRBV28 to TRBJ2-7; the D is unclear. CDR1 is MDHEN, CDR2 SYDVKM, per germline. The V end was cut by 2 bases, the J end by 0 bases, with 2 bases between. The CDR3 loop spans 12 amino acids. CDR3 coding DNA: TGTGCCAGCAGTTTAGTCTCCTACGAGCAGTACTTC. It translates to CASSLVSYEQYF.

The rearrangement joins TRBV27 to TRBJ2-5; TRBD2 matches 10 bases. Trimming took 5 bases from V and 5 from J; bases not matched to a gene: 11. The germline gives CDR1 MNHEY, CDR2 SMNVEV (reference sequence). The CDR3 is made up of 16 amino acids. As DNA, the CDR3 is TGTGCCAGCAGTCCCTTAGCGGGGGGCCCTTGGGAGACCCAGTACTTC. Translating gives CASSPLAGGPWETQYF.

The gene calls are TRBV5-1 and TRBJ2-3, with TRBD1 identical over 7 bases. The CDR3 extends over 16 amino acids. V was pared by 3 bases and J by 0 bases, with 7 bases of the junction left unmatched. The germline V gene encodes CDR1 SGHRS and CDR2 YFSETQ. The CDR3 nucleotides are TGCGCCAGCAGCTCCCGTTGGGGACAGAGCACAGATACGCAGTATTTT. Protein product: CASSSRWGQSTDTQYF.

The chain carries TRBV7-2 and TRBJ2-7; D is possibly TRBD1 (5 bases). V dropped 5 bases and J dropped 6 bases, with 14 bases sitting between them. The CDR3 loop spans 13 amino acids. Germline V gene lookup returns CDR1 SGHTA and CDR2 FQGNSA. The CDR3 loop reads CASSHRSPPEQYF. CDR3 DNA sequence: TGTGCCAGCAGCCACAGGTCACCTCCCGAGCAGTACTTC.

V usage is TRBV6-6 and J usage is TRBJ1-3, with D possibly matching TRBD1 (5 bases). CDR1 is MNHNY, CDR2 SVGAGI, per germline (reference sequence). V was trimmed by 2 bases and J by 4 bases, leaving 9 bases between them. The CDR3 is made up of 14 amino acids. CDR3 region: CASSYVGGGNTIYF. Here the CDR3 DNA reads TGTGCCAGCAGTTACGTGGGGGGAGGAAACACCATATATTTT.